One and the same sample provided the 21 T cell receptor beta chains below, sequenced in a study of cytomegalovirus exposure and HLA in healthy donors. In the PCR, 60 Vbeta and 13 Jbeta primers were used. TCRdb's table, derived via immunoSEQ multiplex PCR, lists solely in-frame clones and lacks some. Of some 150,000 clones in the sample, 60% to 80% were seen once. Sequencing was performed on PBMCs. The origin of the receptors is a young man in good health and CMV-seropositive.

The chain has TRBV29-1 and TRBJ2-2, with no clear D. Germline CDR1 SQVTM, CDR2 ANQGSEA. V lost 2 bases and J 1 base, leaving 11 bases between the germline ends. The CDR3 covers 15 residues. CDR3 coding DNA: TGCAGCGTTGAACGGAGTAATAGGAACACCGGGGAGCTGTTTTTT. It translates to CSVERSNRNTGELFF.

This chain connects TRBV30 to TRBJ1-2; 12 bases agree with TRBD1. In germline, CDR1 is GTSNPN, CDR2 SVGIG (reference sequence). Trimming took 5 bases from V and 8 from J; bases not matched to a gene: 12. This CDR3 spans 15 amino acids. The CDR3 DNA reads TGTGCCTGGGTCACAAGGGGACAGGGGGCGAAAGGCTACACCTTC. It specifies CAWVTRGQGAKGYTF.

This sequence joins TRBV7-9 and TRBJ2-7, with D perhaps matching TRBD2 (7 bases). The CDR3 contains 14 residues. Germline CDR1 is SEHNR and CDR2 is FQNEAQ (reference sequence). The V and J ends lost 6 bases and 3 bases respectively, with 15 bases between them. The CDR3 loop reads CASSAPGGRYEQYF. For the CDR3, the DNA is TGTGCCAGCAGTGCCCCCGGGGGGCGCTACGAGCAGTACTTC.

A few counts support this clone. This sample also contains other DNA sequences that code for the same CDR3. The genes are TRBV6-5 and TRBJ2-6; D gene unclear. V lost 0 bases, J lost 0 bases, and 3 bases lay in between. The CDR3 extends over 15 amino acids. Germline V CDR1 and CDR2: MNHEY, SVGAGI. CDR3 amino acids: CASSYSLSGANVLTF. Here the CDR3 DNA reads TGTGCCAGCAGTTACTCACTCTCTGGGGCCAACGTCCTGACTTTC.

The gene calls are TRBV6-1 and TRBJ1-2; D perhaps matches TRBD1 (5 bases). Germline loops: CDR1 MNHNS, CDR2 SASEGT. V was clipped by 10 bases and J by 4 bases, with 13 bases between them. The CDR3 totals 12 residues. In nucleotides, the CDR3 is TGTGCCATAACGGCCAGGGCCTATGGCTACACCTTC. The encoded protein is CAITARAYGYTF.

J is TRBJ2-1 and V is TRBV6-5, with a weak D call TRBD1 (6 bases). CDR1 and CDR2 from the germline V gene are MNHEY and SVGAGI. This CDR3 has 14 residues. The V end lost 2 bases, the J end lost 5 bases, and 10 bases lay between the germline ends. CDR3 bases: TGTGCCAGCAGTTACAAGGGGGTCAACAATGAGCAGTTCTTC. Encoded protein: CASSYKGVNNEQFF.

J is TRBJ1-5 and V is TRBV12-5; D call uncertain. Trimming removed 7 bases from V and 0 bases from J, with 10 bases in between. This CDR3 spans 14 amino acids. CDR1 and CDR2 from the germline V gene are LGHNT and FRNRAP. CDR3: CASVREYSNQPQHF. As DNA, the CDR3 is TGTGCTAGTGTTAGGGAGTATAGCAATCAGCCCCAGCATTTT.

This clone was counted between two and nine times. This rearrangement joins TRBV6-6 to TRBJ1-2; D unresolved. Germline V gene data show CDR1 as MNHNY and CDR2 as SVGAGI (reference sequence). V lost 2 bases and J lost 0, with 7 bases in between. This CDR3 spans 14 amino acids. This CDR3 is CASSYRGTNYGYTF. The CDR3 DNA reads as TGTGCCAGCAGTTACCGGGGTACTAACTATGGCTACACCTTC.

The chain carries TRBV6-1 and TRBJ2-7; maybe TRBD1 (7 bases). The V end was cut by 2 bases, the J end by 3 bases, with 11 bases between. Germline V gene data show CDR1 as MNHNS and CDR2 as SASEGT. CDR3 size: 14 residues. In DNA, the CDR3 is TGTGCCAGCAGTGAACGGGGGACAGACTACGAGCAGTACTTC. Encoded protein: CASSERGTDYEQYF.

The rearrangement joins TRBV5-6 to TRBJ1-2; the D gene is possibly TRBD1 (5 bases). The CDR3 extends over 14 amino acids. Germline CDR1 is SGHDT and CDR2 is YYEEEE. V dropped 5 bases and J dropped 2 bases, with 13 bases sitting between them. In DNA form, the CDR3 reads TGTGCCAGCAGGAAGAGCGGGGGGAACTATGGCTACACCTTC. Protein product: CASRKSGGNYGYTF.

The chain joins TRBV20-1 to TRBJ1-2; the D is unclear. The germline V gene encodes CDR1 DFQATT and CDR2 SNEGSKA (reference sequence). The CDR3 sequence is 11 residues long. V lost 2 bases, J lost 7 bases, and 8 bases lay in between. CDR3 in DNA: TGCAGTGCTAGACCTTATTCTGGCTACACCTTC. Translation: CSARPYSGYTF.

The V gene is TRBV10-3, the J gene TRBJ2-1; D is perhaps TRBD2 (6 bases). The V gene lost 6 bases and the J gene lost 4 bases, with 13 bases spanning the gap. From germline, CDR1 is ENHRY and CDR2 SYGVKD. The CDR3 has 14 residues. The CDR3 reads CAIRSVSGYNEQFF. DNA of the CDR3: TGTGCCATCAGGTCGGTTAGCGGTTACAATGAGCAGTTCTTC.

The DNA of the CDR3 is TGCGCCAGCAGCTCGGACTTCTCTTGGTCCACGAATGAGCAGTTCTTC. This translates into CASSSDFSWSTNEQFF. The rearrangement joins TRBV5-1 to TRBJ2-1; TRBD2 is a possible D gene (5 bases). There are 16 residues in the CDR3. V lost 3 bases to trimming and J lost 7 bases, with 20 bases between them. Germline V gene data show CDR1 as SGHRS and CDR2 as YFSETQ.

The chain links TRBV29-1 to TRBJ2-3; unclear D gene. This CDR3 has 14 amino acids. In germline, CDR1 is SQVTM, CDR2 ANQGSEA. V was cut by 3 bases and J by 2 bases, with 12 bases left in between. The CDR3 nucleotides are TGCAGCGTTGACGGCGGAGCTCACACAGATACGCAGTATTTT. This translates into CSVDGGAHTDTQYF.

The gene calls are TRBV19 and TRBJ2-1; 12 bases fit TRBD2. Trimming took 4 bases from V and 6 from J; bases not matched to a gene: 7. Germline-derived CDR1 and CDR2 are LNHDA and SQIVND (reference sequence). CDR3 length: 16 amino acids. The CDR3 protein is CASSTLLAGGGNEQFF. The DNA of the CDR3 is TGTGCCAGTAGTACCCTACTAGCGGGGGGCGGCAATGAGCAGTTCTTC.

The chain employs TRBV2 and TRBJ2-7; D unclear. V lost 4 bases and J 6 bases, leaving 13 bases between the germline ends. Germline assignment: CDR1 SNHLY and CDR2 FYNNEI. This CDR3 comprises 13 residues. This CDR3 reads CASSAVTWFEQYF. The CDR3 nucleotides read TGTGCCAGCAGTGCCGTGACTTGGTTCGAGCAGTACTTC.

The chain is built from TRBV6-5 and TRBJ1-2; D is ambiguous. From germline, CDR1 is MNHEY and CDR2 SVGAGI. Deletions cut 1 base from V and 7 bases from J, with 16 bases between. This CDR3 has 15 amino acids. CDR3 in DNA: TGTGCCAGCAGTTACTTATCTACTGAAGGGAGTGGCTACACCTTC. Translating it yields CASSYLSTEGSGYTF.

In its sample, this clone was seen a few times. The gene calls are TRBV7-9 and TRBJ2-2; D not resolved. V lost 5 bases, J lost 4 bases, and 11 bases lay in between. This CDR3 contains 14 residues. Germline CDR1 is SEHNR and CDR2 is FQNEAQ (reference sequence). The CDR3 DNA reads as TGTGCCAGCAGCCCTCAGACACGCACCGGGGAGCTGTTTTTT. Encoded protein: CASSPQTRTGELFF.

For the CDR3, the DNA is TGTGCCGGAGCCTTAGGGGTCGCAGATACGCAGTATTTT. Amino acid sequence: CAGALGVADTQYF. The chain recombines TRBV6-1 with TRBJ2-3; D is perhaps TRBD1 (5 bases). Trimming pared 11 bases from V and 4 bases from J, leaving 16 bases between. The CDR3 consists of 13 residues. Germline CDR1 is MNHNS and CDR2 is SASEGT.

This clone has more than one count but fewer than ten. This chain connects TRBV19 to TRBJ2-1, with 11 bases matching TRBD2. The trim removed 3 bases at V and 6 bases at J, leaving 4 bases unmatched. Germline CDR1 LNHDA, CDR2 SQIVND (reference sequence). There are 15 residues in the CDR3. The CDR3 DNA reads as TGTGCCAGTAGTATGGGGACTAGCGGAACCAATGAGCAGTTCTTC. This gives the protein CASSMGTSGTNEQFF.

The genes are TRBV5-1 and TRBJ2-7; maybe TRBD1 (6 bases). Per germline, CDR1 SGHRS and CDR2 YFSETQ. This CDR3 contains 16 residues. Trimming left V 0 bases short and J 2 bases short, with 15 bases between. Written as DNA, the CDR3 is TGCGCCAGCAGCTTGGCCTTCTACAGGGCCCCCTACGAGCAGTACTTC. This codes for CASSLAFYRAPYEQYF.